These 32 T cell receptor beta chains were sequenced from one sample in a study of T cell responses to AZD1222 COVID-19 vaccine. TCRdb keeps only in-frame clones here, not all; method: immunoSEQ multiplex PCR. The sample includes about 84,000 clones, roughly nine tenths of them seen just once. The starting material was peripheral blood, obtained on day 0 of AZD1222 vaccination. The receptor set was obtained from an adult in good health.

CDR3: CASSYGTGNFGYTF. In DNA form, the CDR3 reads TGTGCCAGCAGTTATGGGACAGGGAATTTTGGCTACACCTTC. The genes are TRBV6-5 and TRBJ1-2, with TRBD1 identical over 9 bases. J lost 7 bases, V lost 3 bases, and 6 bases had no gene match. The CDR3 loop spans 14 amino acids. From germline, CDR1 is MNHEY and CDR2 SVGAGI.

V gene TRBV4-3 combines with J gene TRBJ2-1, with TRBD2 matching 8 bases. Germline V gene sequence: CDR1 LGHNA, CDR2 YSLEER. The length of the CDR3 is 17 residues. Trimming cost V 1 base and J 10 bases; bases outside gene matches: 15. CDR3 nucleotide sequence: TGCGCCAGCAGCCAAGCTCCCCTTAGCGGGACGCTATCAGAGCAGTTCTTC. Translating it yields CASSQAPLSGTLSEQFF.

This clone has more than one count but fewer than ten. V gene TRBV7-2 combines with J gene TRBJ1-5, with a weak D call TRBD1 (5 bases). Germline CDR1 SGHTA, CDR2 FQGNSA. This CDR3 is built from 13 residues. The ends were cut back, 5 bases at V and 7 bases at J, with 12 bases in the middle. The CDR3 region has the DNA TGTGCCAGCAGCCCACAAGGGGACCAGCCCCAGCATTTT. Protein product: CASSPQGDQPQHF.

V and J are TRBV12-5 and TRBJ1-1, with D perhaps matching TRBD1 (5 bases). Germline-derived CDR1 and CDR2 are LGHNT and FRNRAP. The CDR3 runs 14 residues. V was clipped by 2 bases and J by 0 bases, with 7 bases between them. In DNA form, the CDR3 reads TGTGCTAGTGGTTTGCAGGGCATGAACACTGAAGCTTTCTTT. Its translation: CASGLQGMNTEAFF.

For the CDR3, the DNA is TGTGCCAGCTCACGGACTAGCGGGAGCTCCTACGAGCAGTACTTC. Its protein product is CASSRTSGSSYEQYF. This rearrangement joins TRBV18 to TRBJ2-7; 13 bases map to TRBD2. Germline V gives CDR1 KGHSH, CDR2 LQKENI. The V and J ends lost 4 bases and 0 bases, in that order; junction bases with no gene match: 0. The CDR3 covers 15 residues.

The chain joins TRBV5-5 to TRBJ1-3, with 8 positions matching TRBD1. This CDR3 contains 16 residues. Trimming at V came to 3 bases and at J to 1 base, leaving 6 bases not matched to a gene. Germline lookup yields CDR1 SGHKS and CDR2 YYEKEE (reference sequence). In nucleotides, the CDR3 is TGTGCCAGCAGCTCCCAGGGGGCTCGGTCTGGAAACACCATATATTTT. Translated: CASSSQGARSGNTIYF.

The chain joins TRBV18 to TRBJ2-5; 7 nucleotides match TRBD1. Unmatched junction bases numbered 1, after V lost 4 bases and J lost 2 bases. Germline CDR1 KGHSH, CDR2 LQKENI. The CDR3 loop spans 13 amino acids. In DNA, the CDR3 is TGTGCCAGCTCACTGGACAGGCAAGAGACCCAGTACTTC. Its protein product is CASSLDRQETQYF.

DNA for the CDR3: TGCGCCAGCAGCCAAGATCTCGAGTTCTATGGCTACACCTTC. Its protein is CASSQDLEFYGYTF. This sequence joins TRBV4-1 and TRBJ1-2; D unresolved. V dropped 0 bases and J dropped 4 bases, with 9 bases sitting between them. This CDR3 has 14 residues. Germline CDR1 is MGHRA and CDR2 is YSYEKL.

This chain connects TRBV19 to TRBJ1-2; 9 nucleotides agree with TRBD1. V was clipped by 4 bases and J by 5 bases; unmatched bases: 8. The CDR3 spans 15 residues. The germline V gene has CDR1 LNHDA and CDR2 SQIVND (reference sequence). The chain's CDR3 is CASSTNWDREYGYTF. CDR3 DNA sequence: TGTGCCAGTAGTACAAATTGGGACAGGGAGTATGGCTACACCTTC.

This chain links TRBV12-3 or TRBV12-4 with TRBJ1-2, with D possibly TRBD1 on 5 matching bases. V lost 4 bases to trimming and J lost 9 bases, with 15 bases between them. CDR3 size: 13 residues. The chain's CDR3 is CASSYSGSQSYTF. DNA for the CDR3: TGTGCCAGCAGTTATTCAGGGTCTCAGAGCTACACCTTC.

The chain employs TRBV9 and TRBJ2-1; possible D gene TRBD2, 6 bases. Germline-derived CDR1 and CDR2 are SGDLS and YYNGEE. V gave up 0 bases and J gave up 8 bases, with 18 bases separating them. CDR3 length equals 16 residues. The CDR3: CASSVGASVLRHEQFF. CDR3 bases: TGTGCCAGCAGCGTAGGGGCTAGCGTGCTTCGGCATGAGCAGTTCTTC.

V gene TRBV7-3 combines with J gene TRBJ2-2; 9 nucleotides match TRBD1. The length of the CDR3 is 16 residues. Germline assignment: CDR1 SGHTA and CDR2 FQGTGA. The J segment lost 4 bases and the V segment lost 1 base, leaving 4 bases of the junction unmatched. The DNA for the CDR3 is TGTGCCAGCAGCTTAAAAGCGACAGGGGGCACCGGGGAGCTGTTTTTT. It is translated as CASSLKATGGTGELFF.

This clone turned up a few times. This chain links TRBV15 with TRBJ2-2; 7 bases align to TRBD2. Per the germline V gene, CDR1 is LNHNV and CDR2 is YYDKDF (reference sequence). J gave up 5 bases and V 3 bases, and 9 bases lay outside the gene matches. The CDR3 consists of 16 residues. This CDR3 is CATSSPRSGITGELFF. CDR3 coding DNA: TGTGCCACCAGCAGCCCGAGGAGCGGGATTACCGGGGAGCTGTTTTTT.

The chain has TRBV24-1 and TRBJ2-3; no clear D gene. Looked up from germline, CDR1 is KGHDR and CDR2 is SFDVKD. CDR3 length: 14 amino acids. Trimming shortened V by 5 bases and J by 5 bases, and 13 bases separated the two germline ends. CDR3: CATSGRVDGDTQYF. CDR3 in DNA: TGTGCCACCAGTGGAAGGGTCGACGGAGATACGCAGTATTTT.

The chain recombines TRBV7-9 with TRBJ1-1, with D maybe TRBD1 (5 bases). Trimming took off 5 bases at V and 1 base at J, with 11 bases between the two ends. The CDR3 sequence is 14 residues long. CDR1 and CDR2 (germline): SEHNR, FQNEAQ (reference sequence). The DNA for the CDR3 is TGTGCCAGCAGCGCTGGGGCCTCGAACACTGAAGCTTTCTTT. This sequence encodes CASSAGASNTEAFF.

The chain uses TRBV19 and TRBJ1-2; D not resolved. Trimming took 3 bases from V and 4 from J, leaving 15 bases between them. CDR1 LNHDA and CDR2 SQIVND come from the germline V gene (reference sequence). The CDR3 is 15 amino acids. CDR3 DNA: TGTGCCAGTAGTATCAGCCGGGCGGTGGGCTATGGCTACACCTTC. Its translation: CASSISRAVGYGYTF.

The chain employs TRBV7-8 and TRBJ1-4, with 7 bases lining up with TRBD1. Trimming cost V 5 bases and J 7 bases; bases outside gene matches: 13. The length of the CDR3 is 16 residues. Germline V lookup: CDR1 SGHVS, CDR2 FQNEAQ. For the CDR3, the DNA is TGTGCCAGCAGCCCTCATTTCAGGGGGAAAGGTGAAAAACTGTTTTTT. This codes for CASSPHFRGKGEKLFF.

The V call is TRBV11-2, the J call TRBJ2-7, with 10 positions matching TRBD1. V was pared by 6 bases and J by 2 bases, with 13 bases of the junction left unmatched. Germline V gives CDR1 SGHAT, CDR2 FQNNGV. The CDR3 contains 17 residues. The CDR3 sequence: CASSSDRGVGFAYEQYF. The CDR3 nucleotides are TGTGCCAGCAGTTCGGACAGGGGGGTGGGGTTTGCCTACGAGCAGTACTTC.

This chain uses TRBV6-5 with TRBJ1-1; 9 nucleotides align to TRBD1. Germline V CDR1 and CDR2: MNHEY, SVGAGI. The CDR3 extends over 15 amino acids. V trimming: 6 bases; J trimming: 6 bases; junction bases outside the gene matches: 11. CDR3 coding DNA: TGTGCCAGCAGCCCCGGGACAGGGAGGGGCGCTGAAGCTTTCTTT. Translation gives CASSPGTGRGAEAFF.

The genes are TRBV6-2 or TRBV6-3 and TRBJ2-3, with TRBD2 as a possible D gene (6 bases). This CDR3 region has 16 residues. Trimming cost V 3 bases and J 1 base, with 14 bases left between them. The germline V gene encodes CDR1 MNHEY and CDR2 SVGEGT. CDR3 sequence reads: CASSYGGRTGTDTQYF. The CDR3 DNA reads as TGTGCCAGCAGTTATGGGGGGAGAACCGGCACAGATACGCAGTATTTT.

This clone was picked up one time. The J gene is TRBJ2-1, the V gene TRBV7-2; D may be TRBD1 (5 bases). Trimming removed 1 base from V and 7 bases from J, with 20 bases in between. The germline V gene encodes CDR1 SGHTA and CDR2 FQGNSA. The CDR3 sequence is 17 residues long. CDR3 DNA: TGTGCCAGCAGCTTAGGGCCCTCTAGGGGCCCGAGGAATGAGCAGTTCTTC. Translation: CASSLGPSRGPRNEQFF.

The V and J genes are TRBV10-3 and TRBJ2-1, with D perhaps TRBD1 or TRBD2 (5 bases each). V was clipped by 3 bases and J by 0 bases, with 12 bases between them. Germline lookup yields CDR1 ENHRY and CDR2 SYGVKD. The CDR3 extends over 16 amino acids. This chain's CDR3 is CAISEGAGSSYNEQFF. The CDR3 DNA is TGTGCCATCAGTGAAGGGGCAGGGAGCTCCTACAATGAGCAGTTCTTC.

The V gene is TRBV19, the J gene TRBJ1-2, with TRBD1 as a possible D gene (6 bases). Trimming stripped 3 bases from V and 10 bases from J, with 12 bases between. The CDR3 loop spans 12 amino acids. CDR1 LNHDA and CDR2 SQIVND come from the germline V gene (reference sequence). Written as DNA, the CDR3 is TGTGCCAGTAGTATTCTGGGACACCCCTACACCTTC. Its protein is CASSILGHPYTF.

V gene TRBV30 combines with J gene TRBJ1-4, with 12 nucleotides matching TRBD1. With V trimmed by 5 bases and J by 7 bases, 5 bases remained unmatched. This CDR3 is built from 14 residues. Germline assignment: CDR1 GTSNPN and CDR2 SVGIG (reference sequence). The CDR3 nucleotides are TGTGCCTGGGGGGGACAGGGGGCGATTGAAAAACTGTTTTTT. It is translated as CAWGGQGAIEKLFF.

J is TRBJ1-2 and V is TRBV3-1 (or the pseudogene TRBV3-2), with D possibly matching TRBD1 (5 bases). CDR3 length equals 13 residues. The germline V and J ends were trimmed by 5 bases and 8 bases, with 15 bases remaining between them. Per the germline V gene, CDR1 is LGHDT and CDR2 is YNNKEL (reference sequence). The CDR3 here is CASSGGGMGGYTF. The CDR3 DNA is TGTGCCAGCAGCGGCGGGGGGATGGGCGGCTACACCTTC.

This clone was recorded only once. The chain has TRBV7-3 and TRBJ2-2, with TRBD1 matching over 7 bases. The CDR3 has 15 residues. Trimming took 1 base from V and 5 from J; bases not matched to a gene: 4. Germline lookup yields CDR1 SGHTA and CDR2 FQGTGA. The CDR3 DNA reads as TGTGCCAGCAGCTTAATGCCAGGGGGTACCGGGGAGCTGTTTTTT. Translating gives CASSLMPGGTGELFF.

This clone came up a few times. The genes are TRBV6-5 and TRBJ2-3; D uncertain. The CDR3 sequence is 13 residues long. The germline CDR1 and CDR2 sequences are MNHEY and SVGAGI. Deletions cut 4 bases from V and 2 bases from J, with 7 bases between. CDR3 sequence (DNA): TGTGCCAGCAGTTTCTCCTACACAGATACGCAGTATTTT. Encoded protein: CASSFSYTDTQYF.

This chain links TRBV7-6 with TRBJ2-1; D is undetermined. Looked up from germline, CDR1 is SGHVS and CDR2 is FNYEAQ. Between the trimmed V and J ends, which lost 3 bases and 9 bases, there was a span of 15 bases. The CDR3 totals 14 residues. The CDR3 nucleotides read TGTGCCAGCAGCTTTACGTCCGGAGTCGGTGAGCAGTTCTTC. Encoded protein: CASSFTSGVGEQFF.

This sequence joins TRBV23-1 and TRBJ1-5; 8 bases map to TRBD1. TRBV23-1 is sorted into the ORF group, with uncertain function. With 3 bases clipped from V and 3 bases from J, the junction kept 7 bases outside the gene matches. This CDR3 region has 16 residues. The CDR3 nucleotides read TGCGCCAGCAGTCATTCCGGGACAGGCATCAATCAGCCCCAGCATTTT. Its translation: CASSHSGTGINQPQHF.

The chain joins TRBV9 to TRBJ2-7, with 12 bases identical to TRBD1. This CDR3 is 16 amino acids long. After removal of 3 bases from V and 6 bases from J, the junction contained 10 bases not matched to a gene. The V gene's germline CDR1 is SGDLS and CDR2 YYNGEE. In DNA form, the CDR3 reads TGTGCCAGCAGCGGTTTGATTGGGACAGGGGGCGGCGAGCAGTACTTC. As protein: CASSGLIGTGGGEQYF.

The chain has TRBV5-4 and TRBJ2-7; 7 bases agree with TRBD1. CDR1 is SGHNT, CDR2 YYREEE, per germline (reference sequence). This CDR3 region has 13 residues. V lost 4 bases and J lost 2; bases outside the gene matches: 3. CDR3 residues: CASSPTGPYEQYF. The CDR3 DNA sequence: TGTGCCAGCAGCCCGACAGGGCCCTACGAGCAGTACTTC.

The genes are TRBV6-5 and TRBJ1-1; no definite D call. The CDR3 consists of 14 residues. V shed 7 bases and J shed 5 bases, with 17 bases lying between them. Germline CDR1 and CDR2: MNHEY and SVGAGI. The CDR3 here is CASTQGKGWTEAFF. The CDR3 nucleotides are TGTGCCAGCACCCAAGGGAAGGGTTGGACTGAAGCTTTCTTT.